This T cell receptor beta chain is drawn from a study of blood T cell repertoires in COVID-19 (TCRdb year 2020). With regard to the full study: Samples covering the acute and convalescent phases of COVID-19 were provided by collaborators in the United States, Italy and Spain. The material from the prospective study consisted of cDNA or gDNA derived from T cells, B-cell-depleted T cells, or PBMCs. Sample metadata almost always included a de-identified subject ID, COVID-19 status, age in years and sex. The repertoires were made available in a free public database intended to serve as a resource for research on the immune response to SARS-CoV-2. The samples were drawn from two sources: the first 160 participants of the ongoing ImmuneRACE study, and 1,254 subjects contributed by 6 global collaborators. Deeply sampled blood TCRbeta repertoires from subjects exposed to, actively infected with, or recovered from COVID-19 were included in the dataset. Where available, HLA class I and class II types were obtained from metadata supplied by the sample provider rather than from assay-based typing. Summary of the overall study and its limitations: The quantity of clinical and demographic metadata differed by source and by participant and was supplied without curation.

Each collaborating institution followed its own protocols to collect whole blood in K2EDTA tubes. For TCRbeta analysis, collaborators shipped samples in one of three forms: frozen whole blood, isolated PBMCs, or DNA extracted from either of those sample types. TCRbeta CDR3 regions were amplified from genomic DNA by means of the immunoSEQ Assay, a bias-controlled multiplex PCR. The source study handled its data this way. The number of nucleated cells in each sample was estimated from the amplification of reference gene primers within the assay. To quantify the absolute abundance of each unique TCRbeta CDR3 rearrangement, sequence reads were collapsed and filtered. For each sample, productive Simpson clonality was calculated as the square root of Simpson's diversity index across productive rearrangements. TCRdb re-hosts the immuneACCESS table, in-frame sequences only. Its copies lack some clones; in the studies checked, an unresolved V gene accounts for under half of them, and the cause for the rest is not known. That table furnishes V, J and clone size, whereas the DNA furnished D and trimming. Within this sample are about 54,000 clones, with approximately 84% of them counted one time only. The ten largest clones represent 25% to 30% of the sample.

The germline V gene encodes CDR1 SGHTA and CDR2 FQGNSA. At the junction V is shortened by 0 bases and J by 2 bases; bases outside the gene matches: 1. The CDR3 spans 15 residues, from the cysteine through the phenylalanine. The DNA shown is the 45-base CDR3, in frame from base 1. To note about this clone: Its antigen is currently not known. Per-base quality was not reported, and no clone a single base away is much larger than it.

The TCR was taken from a human donor in a cohort sampled during active COVID-19. The sequenced sample was peripheral blood. This chain joins TRBV7-2 to TRBJ1-2, with 9 bases matching TRBD1. The CDR3 has the sequence CASSLAGTGNYGYTF. Read as DNA, the sequence is TGTGCCAGCAGCTTAGCCGGGACAGGGAACTATGGCTACACCTTC.